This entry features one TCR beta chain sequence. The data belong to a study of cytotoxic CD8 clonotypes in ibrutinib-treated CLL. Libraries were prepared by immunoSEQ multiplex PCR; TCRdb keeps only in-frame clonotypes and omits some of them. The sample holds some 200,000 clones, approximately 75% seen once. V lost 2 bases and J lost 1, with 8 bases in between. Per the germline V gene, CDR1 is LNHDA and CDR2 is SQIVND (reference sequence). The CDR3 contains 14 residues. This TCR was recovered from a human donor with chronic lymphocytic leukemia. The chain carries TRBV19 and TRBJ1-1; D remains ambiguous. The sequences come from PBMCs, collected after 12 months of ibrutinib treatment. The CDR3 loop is CASSIYAANTEAFF. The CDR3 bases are TGTGCCAGTAGTATATACGCGGCGAACACTGAAGCTTTCTTT.